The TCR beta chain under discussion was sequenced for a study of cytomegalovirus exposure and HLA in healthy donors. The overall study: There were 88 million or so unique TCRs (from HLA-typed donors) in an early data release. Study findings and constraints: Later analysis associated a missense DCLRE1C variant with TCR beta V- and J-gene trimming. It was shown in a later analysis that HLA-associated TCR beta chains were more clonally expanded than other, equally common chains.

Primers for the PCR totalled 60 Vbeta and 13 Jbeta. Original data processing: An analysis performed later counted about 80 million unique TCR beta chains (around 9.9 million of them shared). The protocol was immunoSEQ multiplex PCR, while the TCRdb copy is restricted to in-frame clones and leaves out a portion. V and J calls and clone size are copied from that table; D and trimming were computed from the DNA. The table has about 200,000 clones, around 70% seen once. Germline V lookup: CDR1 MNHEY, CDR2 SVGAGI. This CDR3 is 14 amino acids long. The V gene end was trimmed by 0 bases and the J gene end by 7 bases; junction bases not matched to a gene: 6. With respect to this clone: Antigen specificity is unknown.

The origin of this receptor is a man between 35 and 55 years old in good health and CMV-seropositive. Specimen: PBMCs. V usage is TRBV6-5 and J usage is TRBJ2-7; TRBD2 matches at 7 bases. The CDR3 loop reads CASSYSLTRGEQYF. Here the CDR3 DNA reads TGTGCCAGCAGTTACTCACTGACGCGGGGGGAGCAGTACTTC.